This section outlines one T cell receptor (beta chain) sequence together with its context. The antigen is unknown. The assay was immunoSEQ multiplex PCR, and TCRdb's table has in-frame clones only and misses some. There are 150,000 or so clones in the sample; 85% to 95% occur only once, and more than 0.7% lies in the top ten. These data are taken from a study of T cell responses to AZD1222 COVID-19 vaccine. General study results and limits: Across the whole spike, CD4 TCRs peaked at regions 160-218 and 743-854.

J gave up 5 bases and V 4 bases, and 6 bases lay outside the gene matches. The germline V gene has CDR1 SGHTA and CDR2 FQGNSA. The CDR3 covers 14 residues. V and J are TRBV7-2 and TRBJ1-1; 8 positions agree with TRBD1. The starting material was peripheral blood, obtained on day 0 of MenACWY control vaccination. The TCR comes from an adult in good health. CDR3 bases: TGTGCCAGCAGCTCTACAGGGGGAGGTACTGAAGCTTTCTTT. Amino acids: CASSSTGGGTEAFF.